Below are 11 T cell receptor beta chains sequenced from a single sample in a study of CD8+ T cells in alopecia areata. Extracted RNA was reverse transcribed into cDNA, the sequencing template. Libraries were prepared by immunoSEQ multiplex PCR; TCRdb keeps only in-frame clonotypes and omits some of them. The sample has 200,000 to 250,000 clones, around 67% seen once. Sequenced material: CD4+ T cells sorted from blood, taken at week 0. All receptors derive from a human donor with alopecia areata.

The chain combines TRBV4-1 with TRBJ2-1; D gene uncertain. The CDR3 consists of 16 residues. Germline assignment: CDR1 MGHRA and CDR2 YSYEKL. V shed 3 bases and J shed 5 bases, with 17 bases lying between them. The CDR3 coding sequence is TGCGCCAGCAGCCATCTCGGGTCCCCGTGGGACAATGAGCAGTTCTTC. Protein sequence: CASSHLGSPWDNEQFF.

Here the CDR3 DNA reads TGTGCCAGCAGTTTCTCCTCCTACAATGAGCAGTTCTTC. Encoded protein: CASSFSSYNEQFF. The chain combines TRBV28 with TRBJ2-1; D ambiguous. This CDR3 contains 13 residues. V was pared by 3 bases and J by 0 bases, with 3 bases between. Germline CDR1 MDHEN, CDR2 SYDVKM.

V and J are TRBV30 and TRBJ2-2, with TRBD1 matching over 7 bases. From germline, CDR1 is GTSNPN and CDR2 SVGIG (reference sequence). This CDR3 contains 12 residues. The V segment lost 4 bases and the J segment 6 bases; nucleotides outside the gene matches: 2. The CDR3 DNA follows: TGTGCCTGGAATAGGGGGCCCGGGGAGCTGTTTTTT. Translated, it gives CAWNRGPGELFF. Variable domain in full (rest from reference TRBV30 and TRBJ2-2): SQTIHQWPATLVQPVGSPLSLECTVEGTSNPNLYWYRQAAGRGLQLLFYSVGIGQISSEVPQNLSASRPQDRQFILSSKKLLLSDSGFYLCAWNRGPGELFFGEGSRLTVL.

Here the CDR3 reads CAWSQRDSPLHF. DNA of the CDR3: TGTGCCTGGTCGCAAAGGGATTCACCCCTCCACTTT. V usage is TRBV30 and J usage is TRBJ1-6, with D unclear. Germline CDR1 is GTSNPN and CDR2 is SVGIG (reference sequence). V was cut by 5 bases and J by 8 bases, with 10 bases left in between. The CDR3 is 12 amino acids.

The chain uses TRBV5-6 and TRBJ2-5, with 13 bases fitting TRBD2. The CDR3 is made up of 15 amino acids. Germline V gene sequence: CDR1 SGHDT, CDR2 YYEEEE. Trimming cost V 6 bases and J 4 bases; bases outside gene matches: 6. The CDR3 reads CASIGLAGAGETQYF. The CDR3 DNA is TGTGCCAGCATCGGACTAGCGGGGGCAGGAGAGACCCAGTACTTC.

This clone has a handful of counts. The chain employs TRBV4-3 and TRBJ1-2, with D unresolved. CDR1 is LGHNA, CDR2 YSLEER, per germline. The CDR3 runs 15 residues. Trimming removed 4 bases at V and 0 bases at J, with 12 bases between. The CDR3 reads CASSPIRSPNYGYTF. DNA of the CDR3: TGCGCCAGCAGCCCTATTCGTTCCCCTAACTATGGCTACACCTTC.

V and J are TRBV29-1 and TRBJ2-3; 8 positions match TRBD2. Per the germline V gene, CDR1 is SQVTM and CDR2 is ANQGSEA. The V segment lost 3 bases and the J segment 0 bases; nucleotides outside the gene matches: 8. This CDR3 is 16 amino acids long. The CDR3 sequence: CSVDGRGVPSTDTQYF. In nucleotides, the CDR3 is TGCAGCGTTGATGGGCGGGGGGTACCTAGCACAGATACGCAGTATTTT.

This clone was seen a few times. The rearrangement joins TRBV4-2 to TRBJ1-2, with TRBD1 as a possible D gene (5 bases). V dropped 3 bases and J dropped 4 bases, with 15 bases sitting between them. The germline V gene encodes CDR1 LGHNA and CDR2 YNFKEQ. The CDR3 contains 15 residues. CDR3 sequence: CASSQGRERGYGYTF. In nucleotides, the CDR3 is TGTGCCAGCAGCCAGGGCAGGGAGAGGGGCTATGGCTACACCTTC.

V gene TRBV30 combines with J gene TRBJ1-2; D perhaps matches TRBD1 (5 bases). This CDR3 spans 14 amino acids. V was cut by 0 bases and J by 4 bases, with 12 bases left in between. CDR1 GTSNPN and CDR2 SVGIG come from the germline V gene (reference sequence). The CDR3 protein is CAWSVPGTGYGYTF. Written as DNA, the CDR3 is TGTGCCTGGAGTGTACCGGGGACGGGCTATGGCTACACCTTC.

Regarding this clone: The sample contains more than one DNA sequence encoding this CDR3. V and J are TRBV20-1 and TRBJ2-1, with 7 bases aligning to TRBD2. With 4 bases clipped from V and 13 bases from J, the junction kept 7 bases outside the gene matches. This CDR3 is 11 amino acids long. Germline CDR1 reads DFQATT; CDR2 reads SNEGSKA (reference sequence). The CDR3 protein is CSATTGTTQFF. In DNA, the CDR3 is TGCAGTGCTACGACCGGGACTACACAGTTCTTC.

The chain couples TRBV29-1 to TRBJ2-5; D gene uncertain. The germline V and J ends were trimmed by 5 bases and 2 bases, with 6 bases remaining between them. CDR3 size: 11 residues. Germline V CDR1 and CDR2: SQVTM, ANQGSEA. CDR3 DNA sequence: TGCAGCGTTCCCGATCAAGAGACCCAGTACTTC. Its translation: CSVPDQETQYF.